This T cell receptor (beta chain) originates from a study of cytotoxic CD8 clonotypes in ibrutinib-treated CLL. Germline V gene data show CDR1 as MNHNS and CDR2 as SASEGT. The CDR3 contains 13 residues. Between the trimmed V and J ends, which lost 0 bases and 4 bases, there was a span of 4 bases. Sequenced by immunoSEQ multiplex PCR; TCRdb stores in-frame clones only, minus some. The data show nearly 300,000 clones, roughly 76% seen once. With regard to this clone: Other DNA sequences from this sample encode an identical CDR3 as well.

The chain couples TRBV6-1 to TRBJ1-5, with D unclear. Sequences were derived from PBMCs, sampled at disease progression, from a patient treated with ibrutinib. The source of this sequence is a human donor with chronic lymphocytic leukemia. The CDR3 DNA sequence: TGTGCCAGCAGTGAAGCGGGGAATCAGCCCCAGCATTTT. This gives the protein CASSEAGNQPQHF.